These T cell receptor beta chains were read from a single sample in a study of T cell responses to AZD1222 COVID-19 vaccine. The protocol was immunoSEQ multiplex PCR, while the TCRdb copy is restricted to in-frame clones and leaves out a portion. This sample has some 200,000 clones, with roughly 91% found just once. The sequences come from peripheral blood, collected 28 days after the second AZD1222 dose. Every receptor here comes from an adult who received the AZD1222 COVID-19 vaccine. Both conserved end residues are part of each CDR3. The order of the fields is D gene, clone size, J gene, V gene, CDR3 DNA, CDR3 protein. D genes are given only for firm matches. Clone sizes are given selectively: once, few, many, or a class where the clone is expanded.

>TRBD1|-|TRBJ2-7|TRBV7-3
TGTGCCAGCAGCTCCGGCGGGCTGACAGGGGAGACCTACGAGCAGTACTTC
CASSSGGLTGETYEQYF
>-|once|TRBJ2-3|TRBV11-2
TGTGCCAGCAGTTTAGGGGCTACCACAGATACGCAGTATTTT
CASSLGATTDTQYF
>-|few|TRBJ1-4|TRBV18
TGTGCCAGCTCACCACCGGGACAAGTTAATGAAAAACTGTTTTTT
CASSPPGQVNEKLFF
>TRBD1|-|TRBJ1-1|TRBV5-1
TGCGCCAGCAGCACGGACAGGGGGAACACTGAAGCTTTCTTT
CASSTDRGNTEAFF
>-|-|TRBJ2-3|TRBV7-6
TGTGCCAGCAGCCCACAAGGGTACACTAGCACAGATACGCAGTATTTT
CASSPQGYTSTDTQYF
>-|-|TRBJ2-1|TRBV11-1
TGTGCCAGCAGCCCCGTAGGATCGGGTGAGCAGTTCTTC
CASSPVGSGEQFF
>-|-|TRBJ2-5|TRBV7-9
TGTGCCAGCAGCAGGCCGACCGCAGGATCGGAGACCCAGTACTTC
CASSRPTAGSETQYF
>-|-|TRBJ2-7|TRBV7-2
TGTGCCAGCAGCCCAACCCCCGGGGGCCAGGTCGAGCAGTACTTC
CASSPTPGGQVEQYF
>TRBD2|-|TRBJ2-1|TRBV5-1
TGCGCCAGCAGCTTGCGGGGTAGCGGGATATACAATGAGCAGTTCTTC
CASSLRGSGIYNEQFF
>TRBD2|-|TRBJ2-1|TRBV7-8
TGTGCCAGCAGGACCACTAGCGGGAGTAATGAGCAGTTCTTC
CASRTTSGSNEQFF
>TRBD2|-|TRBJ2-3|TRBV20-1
TGCAGTGCTAGTCCCCTAGCGGGAGCCCCAGATACGCAGTATTTT
CSASPLAGAPDTQYF
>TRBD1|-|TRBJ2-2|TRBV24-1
TGTGCCACCAGGCGGGGACAGGGGACCGGGGAGCTGTTTTTT
CATRRGQGTGELFF
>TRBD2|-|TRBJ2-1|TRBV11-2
TGTGCCAGCAGCTTAGGTCCTAGCGGTAACAATGAGCAGTTCTTC
CASSLGPSGNNEQFF
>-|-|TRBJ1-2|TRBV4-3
TGCGCCAGCAGTGGACGGGCGGGGAAGGAGGGCTACACCTTC
CASSGRAGKEGYTF
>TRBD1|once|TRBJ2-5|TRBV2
TGTGCCAGCAGCCGGGACAGCACGCAAGAGACCCAGTACTTC
CASSRDSTQETQYF
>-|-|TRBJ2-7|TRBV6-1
TGTGCCAGCAGTGAAATCGGGGCAGCCCTATGGCAGTACTTC
CASSEIGAALWQYF
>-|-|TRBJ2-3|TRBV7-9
TGTGCCAGCAGCTCCGGCGGATTTAGCACAGATACGCAGTATTTT
CASSSGGFSTDTQYF
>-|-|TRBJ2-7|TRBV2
TGTGCCACCACCCTTGGGGCAGTAAGCGAGCAGTACTTC
CATTLGAVSEQYF
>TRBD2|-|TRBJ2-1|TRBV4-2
TGTGCCAGCAGCCAAGTTAGCGGGAGGAATAATGAGCAGTTCTTC
CASSQVSGRNNEQFF
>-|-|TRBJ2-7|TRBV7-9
TGTGCCAGCAGCGTAACCGGGACACCGAGCTCCTACGAGCAGTACTTC
CASSVTGTPSSYEQYF
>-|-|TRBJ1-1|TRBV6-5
TGTGCCAGCAGTTACTCGGGGCCACGGCCCGCGGGTGAAGCTTTCTTT
CASSYSGPRPAGEAFF
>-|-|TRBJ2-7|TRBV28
TGTGCCAGCAGTTTTGGGACATCTCCCGAGCAGTACTTC
CASSFGTSPEQYF
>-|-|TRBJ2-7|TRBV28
TGTGCCAGCAGTCCCGGGTACGAGCAGTACTTC
CASSPGYEQYF
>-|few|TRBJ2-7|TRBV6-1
TGTGCCAGCAGTGAAGTTCAGGGTACCGAGCAGTACTTC
CASSEVQGTEQYF
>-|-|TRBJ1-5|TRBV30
TGTGCCTGGGCAGGGGCGAGGGATCAGCCCCAGCATTTT
CAWAGARDQPQHF
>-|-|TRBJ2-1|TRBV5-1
TGCGCCAGCAGCTTGGCCCCTGCGGGGACCCTCGGGCACAATGAGCAGTTCTTC
CASSLAPAGTLGHNEQFF
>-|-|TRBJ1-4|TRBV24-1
TGTGCCACCAGTGATCCCCGGCGGAATAATGAAAAACTGTTTTTT
CATSDPRRNNEKLFF
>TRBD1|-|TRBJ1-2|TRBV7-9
TGTGCCAGCCGGGGGACAGGCAGATATGGCTACACCTTC
CASRGTGRYGYTF
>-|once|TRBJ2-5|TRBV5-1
TGCGCCAGCAGCTCTCAGGGGAATACGGTATGGGAGACCCAGTACTTC
CASSSQGNTVWETQYF
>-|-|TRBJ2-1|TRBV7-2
TGTGCCAGCAGCATGACTAGTGAGCAGTTCTTC
CASSMTSEQFF
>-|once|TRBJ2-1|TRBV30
TGTGCCTGGGGGACCCCATCCAATGAGCAGTTCTTC
CAWGTPSNEQFF
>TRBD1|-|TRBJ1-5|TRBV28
TGTGCCAGCAGTTTCCGGACAGGGGGCAACAATCAGCCCCAGCATTTT
CASSFRTGGNNQPQHF
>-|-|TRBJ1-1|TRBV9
TGTGCCAGCAGCGTAGACCCAGGTCGTCGGGGCACTGAAGCTTTCTTT
CASSVDPGRRGTEAFF
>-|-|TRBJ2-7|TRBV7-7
TGTGCTAGCAGCCCGGGAACAGGGAGCTCCTACGAGCAGTACTTC
CASSPGTGSSYEQYF
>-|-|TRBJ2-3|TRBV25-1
TGTGCCAGCAGTGATCGGGGGTACACAGATACGCAGTATTTT
CASSDRGYTDTQYF
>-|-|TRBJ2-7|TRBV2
TGTGCCAGCAGTGTCCCACTAAACTCCTACGAGCAGTACTTC
CASSVPLNSYEQYF
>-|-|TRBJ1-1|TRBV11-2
TGTGCCAGCAGCTTATCCCTCCGTGGAAACACTGAAGCTTTCTTT
CASSLSLRGNTEAFF
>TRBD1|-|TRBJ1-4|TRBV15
TGTGCCACCAGCTCGACAGGGAACGCGGAAAAACTGTTTTTT
CATSSTGNAEKLFF
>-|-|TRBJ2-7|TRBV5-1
TGCGCCAGCAGCTTGGTTCCCGCCTCGGGGGAGCAGTACTTC
CASSLVPASGEQYF